These T cell receptor beta chains were read from a single sample in a study of technical replicates of blood from several donors. The data were produced by immunoSEQ multiplex PCR, yet TCRdb's version contains in-frame clones alone and is incomplete. This table holds roughly 48,000 clones, roughly nine tenths found once. The sequencing sample was made of PBMCs. The origin of the receptors is a human donor in good health. Some clones in this sample may be carry-over from other donors' samples. The CDR3 runs from the conserved cysteine through the conserved F or W. The order of the fields is clone size, J gene, D gene, V gene, CDR3 protein. The D gene is left open where the match is weak. Not all rows give a size; the values are once, few, many and, for expanded clones, a class.

size: .; J: TRBJ1-5; D: TRBD1; V: TRBV7-2; CDR3: CASSAAGGDQPQHF
size: .; J: TRBJ1-2; D: .; V: TRBV7-2; CDR3: CASSPVNYGYTF
size: .; J: TRBJ2-7; D: TRBD1; V: TRBV7-9; CDR3: CASRSTTGGWYEQYF
size: .; J: TRBJ2-1; D: .; V: TRBV13; CDR3: CASSSRDRGSYNEQFF
size: .; J: TRBJ2-7; D: TRBD2; V: TRBV4-1; CDR3: CASSGLAGSYEQYF
size: .; J: TRBJ2-5; D: .; V: TRBV4-1; CDR3: CASSSQEEVPETQYF
size: .; J: TRBJ2-7; D: .; V: TRBV5-6; CDR3: CASSRDYEQYF
size: .; J: TRBJ1-2; D: TRBD1; V: TRBV15; CDR3: CATSGRQGASGYTF
size: .; J: TRBJ1-5; D: TRBD1; V: TRBV7-9; CDR3: CASSLDDRDVQPQHF
size: .; J: TRBJ1-2; D: .; V: TRBV19; CDR3: CASSSRGRVGGYTF
size: .; J: TRBJ1-6; D: .; V: TRBV28; CDR3: CASRTGLMDNSPLHF
size: .; J: TRBJ2-7; D: TRBD1; V: TRBV4-2; CDR3: CASSGTGGMGDKQYF
size: .; J: TRBJ1-6; D: TRBD1; V: TRBV6-5; CDR3: CASKPQGNYNSPLHF
size: .; J: TRBJ1-4; D: .; V: TRBV21-1; CDR3: CASTAARDFPSEKLFF
size: .; J: TRBJ1-1; D: .; V: TRBV6-6; CDR3: CASNTNRDTEAFF
size: .; J: TRBJ1-1; D: TRBD1; V: TRBV19; CDR3: CASSTAASRGPTEAFF
size: .; J: TRBJ1-1; D: .; V: TRBV18; CDR3: CASSPTQGSSDRGTEAFF
size: once; J: TRBJ1-2; D: .; V: TRBV11-2; CDR3: CASSLESWSTGYGYTF
size: .; J: TRBJ1-1; D: TRBD1; V: TRBV4-1; CDR3: CASSQDSGRGTRNTEAFF
size: .; J: TRBJ1-1; D: .; V: TRBV7-2; CDR3: CASSSQRVNTEAFF
size: .; J: TRBJ1-4; D: TRBD1; V: TRBV4-1; CDR3: CASSLRTGGTNEKLFF
size: .; J: TRBJ1-1; D: .; V: TRBV7-8; CDR3: CATIQGSVEEDEAFF
size: .; J: TRBJ1-1; D: TRBD1; V: TRBV30; CDR3: CAWRDRRVGDHTEAFF
size: .; J: TRBJ2-5; D: TRBD2; V: TRBV5-1; CDR3: CASSLDPSGVTQETQYF
size: .; J: TRBJ1-2; D: .; V: TRBV5-6; CDR3: CASSLRQSPGYTF
size: .; J: TRBJ2-5; D: TRBD1; V: TRBV25-1; CDR3: CASSSGQVLQETQYF
size: once; J: TRBJ1-4; D: .; V: TRBV6-6; CDR3: CASSTPEVGEKLFF
size: once; J: TRBJ2-3; D: TRBD1; V: TRBV5-6; CDR3: CASSRTGTGLTNTQYF
size: .; J: TRBJ2-1; D: TRBD2; V: TRBV4-3; CDR3: CASSPDPSGHNEQFF
size: .; J: TRBJ2-7; D: TRBD2; V: TRBV4-2; CDR3: CASSRDTSGSFGQYF
size: .; J: TRBJ2-1; D: .; V: TRBV30; CDR3: CAWGTDNEQFF
size: .; J: TRBJ1-2; D: .; V: TRBV2; CDR3: CASSVQEHYGYTF
size: .; J: TRBJ1-1; D: .; V: TRBV2; CDR3: CASSDLTGFSEAFF
size: .; J: TRBJ2-7; D: TRBD1; V: TRBV9; CDR3: CASGDSGSEQYF
size: .; J: TRBJ2-7; D: .; V: TRBV10-1; CDR3: CASSECRGSYEQYF
size: .; J: TRBJ1-5; D: TRBD1; V: TRBV19; CDR3: CASSSQGANQPQHF
size: .; J: TRBJ1-1; D: TRBD1; V: TRBV14; CDR3: CASSQNRGFTEAFF
size: .; J: TRBJ1-2; D: .; V: TRBV7-3; CDR3: CASSLFRRYGYTF
size: .; J: TRBJ1-1; D: TRBD1; V: TRBV6-6; CDR3: CASSYQQGRGAFF
size: .; J: TRBJ1-2; D: TRBD1; V: TRBV6-5; CDR3: CASSYFGDSRGYTF
size: .; J: TRBJ2-1; D: .; V: TRBV5-1; CDR3: CASSDNGGSNEQFF
size: .; J: TRBJ1-1; D: .; V: TRBV5-5; CDR3: CASSPRQALSTEAFF
size: .; J: TRBJ1-2; D: TRBD1; V: TRBV5-6; CDR3: CASSLVPGQSNYGYTF
size: .; J: TRBJ1-5; D: .; V: TRBV7-2; CDR3: CASSLEVTEGNQPQHF
size: .; J: TRBJ2-7; D: TRBD2; V: TRBV9; CDR3: CASSTRLAESYEQYF
size: .; J: TRBJ2-7; D: .; V: TRBV18; CDR3: CASSSPHLTSYEQYF
size: .; J: TRBJ2-7; D: TRBD1; V: TRBV10-3; CDR3: CAISEFGTGSSYEQYF
size: .; J: TRBJ1-2; D: TRBD1; V: TRBV14; CDR3: CASSRQQGYGYTF
size: .; J: TRBJ1-3; D: TRBD1; V: TRBV7-2; CDR3: CASSPGQGRNTIYF